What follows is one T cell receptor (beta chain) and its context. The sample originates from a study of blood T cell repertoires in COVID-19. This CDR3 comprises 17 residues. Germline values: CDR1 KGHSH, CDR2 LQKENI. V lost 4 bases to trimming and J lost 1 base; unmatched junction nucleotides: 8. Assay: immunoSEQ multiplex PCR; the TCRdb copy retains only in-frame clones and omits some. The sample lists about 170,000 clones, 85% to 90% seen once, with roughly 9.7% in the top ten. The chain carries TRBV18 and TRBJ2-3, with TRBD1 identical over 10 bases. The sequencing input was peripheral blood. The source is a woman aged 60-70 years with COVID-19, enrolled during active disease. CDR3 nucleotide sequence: TGTGCCAGCTCACAAACGCCAGGGACAGGGGGCACAGATACGCAGTATTTT. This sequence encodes CASSQTPGTGGTDTQYF.